The 21 T cell receptor beta chains in this list originate from one sample, sequenced in a study of breast tumors, draining lymph nodes, adjacent tissues. The lymph nodes were axillary draining lymph nodes from breast cancer patients. A single record per CDR3 protein comes from TCRdb applying MiXCR to the multiplex PCR reads. The sample lists about 220,000 distinct CDR3 sequences, less than 45% occurring once. The sequenced sample consisted of axillary lymph node tissue. The receptor set was obtained from a female donor with breast cancer. Some clones in this sample may be carry-over from other donors' samples.

The chain employs TRBV5-1 and TRBJ2-1; TRBD1 agrees at 9 bases. V lost 2 bases to trimming and J lost 4 bases; unmatched junction nucleotides: 4. In germline, CDR1 is SGHRS, CDR2 YFSETQ. The CDR3 is 15 residues long. CDR3 sequence (DNA): TGCGCCAGCAGCTTCCGGGACAGGGTGTACAATGAGCAGTTCTTC. Translating it yields CASSFRDRVYNEQFF.

The rearrangement links TRBV9 to TRBJ2-2, with TRBD2 matching 14 bases. Germline assignment: CDR1 SGDLS and CDR2 YYNGEE. The junction had 23 bases not matched to a gene; V was cut back by 2 bases and J by 8 bases. The CDR3 extends over 22 amino acids. The CDR3 reads CASSVQGGRGRGTSGRLGELFF. Written as DNA, the CDR3 is TGTGCCAGCAGCGTCCAGGGCGGCAGGGGGCGAGGGACTAGCGGGAGACTAGGGGAGCTGTTTTTT.

This clonotype was recorded a few times. One end of the junction does not line up with germline, which may come from a read error. The chain combines TRBV7-9 with TRBJ2-5; 11 bases are a match to TRBD2. Germline loops: CDR1 SEHNR, CDR2 FQNEAQ (reference sequence). The CDR3 extends over 17 amino acids. CDR3 region: CASRRGLAEGPQEPQYF. In nucleotides, the CDR3 is TGTGCCAGCAGACGGGGACTAGCGGAGGGGCCCCAAGAGCCCCAGTACTTC.

This clonotype occurred many times. This sequence joins TRBV10-3 and TRBJ1-1; D is unclear. Trimming took off 4 bases at V and 3 bases at J, with 9 bases between the two ends. Germline CDR1 reads ENHRY; CDR2 reads SYGVKD. The CDR3 has 13 residues. The CDR3 spells CAISGLGDTEAFF. The DNA of the CDR3 is TGTGCCATCAGTGGCCTTGGGGACACTGAAGCTTTCTTT.

In regard to this clonotype: This may arise from a read error, as a much more abundant clone is one base away. This sequence joins TRBV20-1 and TRBJ2-1, with 8 bases identical to TRBD1. Germline V gene sequence: CDR1 DFQATT, CDR2 SNEGSKA (reference sequence). The length of the CDR3 is 12 residues. The CDR3 nucleotides read TGCAGTGCTGGAAGACAGGGGAGTGAGCCGTTCTTC. This codes for CSAGRQGSEPFF.

This clonotype has ten or more counts. V and J are TRBV12-3 or TRBV12-4 and TRBJ2-2, with D possibly TRBD2 on 6 matching bases. The germline V and J ends were trimmed by 3 bases and 5 bases, with 22 bases remaining between them. The length of the CDR3 is 18 residues. CDR3 DNA: TGTGCCAGCAGTTTCCCCCGACAGTCGGGGGTACGGACCGGGGAGCTGTTTTTT. Residues: CASSFPRQSGVRTGELFF.

This clonotype has a count of ten or more. The V gene is TRBV9, the J gene TRBJ2-1; perhaps TRBD1 as D (5 bases). Trimming took 0 bases from V and 7 from J, leaving 8 bases between them. Germline lookup yields CDR1 SGDLS and CDR2 YYNGEE. The CDR3 length is 13 residues. As DNA, the CDR3 is TGTGCCAGCAGCGTAGGACAGCAGAATGAGCAGTTCTTC. This codes for CASSVGQQNEQFF. Together with reference TRBV9 and TRBJ2-1, the CDR3 gives the full variable domain: DSGVTQTPKHLITATGQRVTLRCSPRSGDLSVYWYQQSLDQGLQFLIQYYNGEERAKGNILERFSAQQFPDLHSELNLSSLELGDSALYFCASSVGQQNEQFFGPGTRLTVL.

This chain connects TRBV25-1 to TRBJ1-6; 8 nucleotides line up with TRBD1. The V and J ends lost 4 bases and 6 bases, in that order; junction bases with no gene match: 8. The CDR3 is 16 amino acids. Germline-derived CDR1 and CDR2 are MGHDK and SYGVNS. CDR3 protein: CASSARRTGRNSPLHF. The CDR3 nucleotides read TGTGCCAGCAGTGCTAGGCGGACAGGGCGTAATTCACCCCTCCACTTT.

This clonotype showed up many times. The CDR3 DNA sequence: TGTGCCAGCAGGCCAACAGGGCCGAGCTCCTACGAGCAGTACTTC. This gives the protein CASRPTGPSSYEQYF. The chain combines TRBV6-5 with TRBJ2-7; D may be TRBD1 (6 bases). With 6 bases removed from V and 0 bases from J, the gap between germline ends came to 15 bases. CDR3 length: 15 residues. Germline CDR1 reads MNHEY; CDR2 reads SVGAGI.

The V gene is TRBV2, the J gene TRBJ2-3; D gene uncertain. From germline, CDR1 is SNHLY and CDR2 FYNNEI. The CDR3 is made up of 11 amino acids. The CDR3 is CARPYTDTQYF. DNA of the CDR3: TGTGCTAGGCCTTACACAGATACGCAGTATTTT.

The table lists this clonotype with many counts. The chain combines TRBV7-9 with TRBJ2-5, with D possibly being TRBD1 (6 bases). The CDR3 spans 13 residues. V lost 4 bases and J 5 bases, leaving 11 bases between the germline ends. CDR1 is SEHNR, CDR2 FQNEAQ, per germline (reference sequence). Here the CDR3 reads CASSSWDKETQYF. For the CDR3, the DNA is TGTGCCAGCAGCTCCTGGGACAAGGAGACCCAGTACTTC.

Comments on this clonotype: One base away lies a much larger clone, so this may be a sequencing read error. The gene calls are TRBV19 and TRBJ2-1, with 9 bases matching TRBD2. This CDR3 region has 17 residues. The germline CDR1 and CDR2 sequences are LNHDA and SQIVND (reference sequence). The DNA of the CDR3 is TGTGCCAGTAGTCCCAGACTAGCGGCGAGCTCCTACAATGAGCAGTCCTTC. This gives the protein CASSPRLAASSYNEQSF.

This chain uses TRBV19 with TRBJ1-4, with TRBD1 matching over 9 bases. In germline, CDR1 is LNHDA, CDR2 SQIVND (reference sequence). The CDR3 totals 11 residues. With 5 bases clipped from V and 11 bases from J, the junction kept 0 bases outside the gene matches. The CDR3 region is CASSGTGKLFF. CDR3 bases: TGTGCCAGTAGTGGGACAGGGAAACTGTTTTTT.

This clonotype was observed at least ten times. CDR3: CASIMGRGTDTQYF. CDR3 in DNA: TGTGCCAGCATAATGGGCAGGGGCACAGATACGCAGTATTTT. The chain combines TRBV2 with TRBJ2-3; maybe TRBD1 (5 bases). The CDR3 has 14 residues. Germline-derived CDR1 and CDR2 are SNHLY and FYNNEI. V shed 7 bases and J shed 1 base, with 12 bases lying between them.

The V call is TRBV7-9, the J call TRBJ1-6; TRBD1 might be the D (6 bases). Per germline, CDR1 SEHNR and CDR2 FQNEAQ (reference sequence). The CDR3 has 14 residues. V lost 3 bases, J lost 10 bases, and 13 bases lay in between. As DNA, the CDR3 is TGTGCCAGCAGCTTCGGGGGGCCCCTATCACCCCTCCACTTT. Translation gives CASSFGGPLSPLHF.

This clonotype was seen ten or more times. The rearrangement links TRBV19 to TRBJ2-4; 8 bases are a match to TRBD1. This CDR3 is built from 16 residues. Losses at the gene ends were 3 bases for V and 1 base for J; bases not matched to a gene: 5. The V gene's germline CDR1 is LNHDA and CDR2 SQIVND (reference sequence). The CDR3 nucleotides read TGTGCCAGTAGTATCCTTCAGGGGGCGGCCAAAAACATTCAGTACTTC. It yields the protein CASSILQGAAKNIQYF.

In regard to this clonotype: An end of the junction does not agree with germline; a read error may underlie this. The rearrangement uses TRBV6-5 and TRBJ2-5, with a tentative D call TRBD1 (5 bases). CDR1 is MNHEY and CDR2 is SVGAGI in the germline V gene. The CDR3 has 11 residues. The CDR3 nucleotides read TGTGCCAGCAGTTACTCCCAGGGTGGGAACTTC. Residues: CASSYSQGGNF.

In its sample, this clonotype was seen many times. The junction shows a germline mismatch at one end, possibly a read error. The rearrangement uses TRBV6-6 and TRBJ2-5; the match to TRBD2 covers 12 bases. Germline V gene sequence: CDR1 MNHNY, CDR2 SVGAGI (reference sequence). The CDR3 loop spans 18 amino acids. CDR3 residues: CASSHSSLAGGQYETQYF. In nucleotides, the CDR3 is TGTGCCAGCAGTCACTCGAGTCTAGCGGGGGGGCAATACGAGACCCAGTACTTC.

About this clonotype itself: The junction does not match germline at one end; this may be a read error. J is TRBJ2-2 and V is TRBV5-6; a weak D match, TRBD1 (6 bases). This CDR3 spans 13 amino acids. Germline V lookup: CDR1 SGHDT, CDR2 YYEEEE. CDR3: CASSLVGSGELVF. DNA of the CDR3: TGTGCCAGCAGCTTGGTCGGATCAGGGGAGCTGGTTTTT. The variable domain in full, with the rest retrieved from reference TRBV5-6 and TRBJ2-2, is DAGVTQSPTHLIKTRGQQVTLRCSPKSGHDTVSWYQQALGQGPQFIFQYYEEEERQRGNFPDRFSGHQFPNYSSELNVNALLLGDSALYLCASSLVGSGELVFGEGSRLTVL.

This chain joins TRBV10-3 and TRBJ2-1; D not certain. There are 11 residues in the CDR3. V was pared by 0 bases and J by 9 bases, with 3 bases between. Germline assignment: CDR1 ENHRY and CDR2 SYGVKD. This CDR3 is CAISESLEQFF. In nucleotides, the CDR3 is TGTGCCATCAGTGAGTCGCTTGAGCAGTTCTTC.

V gene TRBV10-3 combines with J gene TRBJ2-5; 10 bases are shared with TRBD1. The J call may be mistaken, given a closer DNA end match to TRBJ2-7. CDR1 is ENHRY and CDR2 is SYGVKD in the germline V gene. The CDR3 loop spans 14 amino acids. CDR3 sequence (DNA): TGTGCCACTGGACAGGGGGACAGGATCTACGAGCAGTACTTC. This codes for CATGQGDRIYEQYF.